These T cell receptor beta chains were read from a single sample in a study of vaccination and CD4 T cells after COVID-19. TCRdb fed the PCR reads into MiXCR, producing one record per CDR3 protein. The table includes some 16,000 distinct CDR3 sequences, 45% to 65% detected once. No cognate antigen is known for these TCRs. Source: cultured CD4+ T cells from blood, taken after SARS-CoV-2 vaccination. These receptors all stem from a human donor with COVID-19. Each CDR3 is given with its conserved first and last residue. Fields, in order: V gene, J gene, clone size, D gene, CDR3 DNA, CDR3 protein. D genes are given only for firm matches. Not all rows give a size; the values are once, few, many and, for expanded clones, a class.

>TRBV7-2|TRBJ1-6|-|TRBD1
TGTGCCAGCAGCGGCCGACAGGGCGCCCTCCACTTT
CASSGRQGALHF
>TRBV20-1|TRBJ2-3|few|TRBD2
TGCAGTGCTAGAGGTGGGACTAGTCTTTCAGATACGCAGTATTTT
CSARGGTSLSDTQYF
>TRBV6-4|TRBJ1-2|-|-
TGTGCCACCCTCCCGGACGGTAACTATGGCTACACCTTC
CATLPDGNYGYTF
>TRBV5-1|TRBJ2-1|-|TRBD2
TGCGCCAGCAGCTATACCTCCGGGACTAGCGGGGACAATGAGCAGTTCTTC
CASSYTSGTSGDNEQFF
>TRBV5-8|TRBJ2-1|-|TRBD1
TGTGCCAGTTGGACAGGGAAGGGTGAGCAGTTCTTC
CASWTGKGEQFF
>TRBV7-9|TRBJ2-2|-|-
TGTGCCAGCAGCTTAGAACCCGATGGGGCCGGGGAGCTGTTTTTT
CASSLEPDGAGELFF
>TRBV5-1|TRBJ1-1|-|-
TGCGCCAGCAGCTCATTGGTTACGAACACTGAAGCTTTCTTT
CASSSLVTNTEAFF
>TRBV20-1|TRBJ2-1|-|-
TGCAGGGCAGATGGACGGAACAATGAGCAGTTCTTC
CRADGRNNEQFF
>TRBV7-9|TRBJ2-5|few|-
TGTGCCAGCAGCCCACCCTACAGGGTTGGAGAGACCCAGTACTTC
CASSPPYRVGETQYF
>TRBV11-3|TRBJ2-2|-|-
TGTGCCAGCAGCTCTTCAGGGGGACTCACCGGGGAGCTGTTTTTT
CASSSSGGLTGELFF
>TRBV7-8|TRBJ2-7|-|TRBD1
TGTGCCAGCAGCTCTGGGACAGGGGCCCCCTACGAGCAGTACTTC
CASSSGTGAPYEQYF
>TRBV7-2|TRBJ2-3|-|TRBD2
TGTGCCAGCAGCTTAGTCGGGAGCGGGGGGCGGGTCACAGATACGCAGTATTTT
CASSLVGSGGRVTDTQYF
>TRBV6-1|TRBJ2-4|-|-
TGTGCCAGCAGTGCGCAGGGCACAGCCGGAAACATTCAGTACTTC
CASSAQGTAGNIQYF
>TRBV7-2|TRBJ1-1|-|-
TGTGCCAGCAGCCCGGGACACGTGAACACTGAAGCTTTCTTT
CASSPGHVNTEAFF
>TRBV7-8|TRBJ2-5|-|-
TGTGCCAGCAATCGTCCGGGGCCAGAGACCCAGTACTTC
CASNRPGPETQYF
>TRBV20-1|TRBJ2-1|-|-
TGCAGTGCTAGAGATCCCCGGGGCTCCTACAATGAGCAGTTCTTC
CSARDPRGSYNEQFF
>TRBV28|TRBJ1-4|once|TRBD1
TGTGCCAGCAGTTCGGACAGGGTGAATAGAAAACTGTTTTTT
CASSSDRVNRKLFF
>TRBV9|TRBJ2-5|-|TRBD1
TGTGCCAGCAGCGCACCGGACAGGGTGGGAAGCCAAGAGACCCAGTACTTC
CASSAPDRVGSQETQYF
>TRBV7-8|TRBJ1-2|-|TRBD1
TGTGCCAGCAGCCTACAGGGGCAGCCGGGTAACTATGGCTACACCTTC
CASSLQGQPGNYGYTF
>TRBV7-2|TRBJ2-4|-|-
TGTGCCAGCAGCCCTACAGGCGGGGTAGCCAAAAACATTCAGTACTTC
CASSPTGGVAKNIQYF
>TRBV30|TRBJ2-5|-|-
TGTGCCTGGAGGGAAGGGGGGGCCCGGACCCAGTACTTC
CAWREGGARTQYF
>TRBV20-1|TRBJ1-4|once|-
TGCAGTGCTAGATCAGGGGAATCTGGTGAAAAACTGTTTTTT
CSARSGESGEKLFF
>TRBV5-4|TRBJ1-2|once|-
TGTGCCAGCCGCCCGGGACCGGAAATTTATGGCTACACCTTC
CASRPGPEIYGYTF
>TRBV15|TRBJ2-5|few|TRBD1
TGTGCCACCAGCAGGGTCCGGGACAGGGGGCTACTAGAGACCCAGTACTTC
CATSRVRDRGLLETQYF
>TRBV7-2|TRBJ2-7|-|-
TGTGCCAGCAGCGAACGTTCGGGGAGGTCCTACGAGCAGTACTTC
CASSERSGRSYEQYF
>TRBV21-1|TRBJ1-1|-|-
TGTGCCAGCAGCCCCCAACGGGGAGGACATATGAACACTGAAGCTTTCTTT
CASSPQRGGHMNTEAFF
>TRBV20-1|TRBJ1-4|-|-
TGCAGTGCACAGAAAGTTGCAACTAATGAAAAACTGTTTTTT
CSAQKVATNEKLFF
>TRBV5-1|TRBJ1-1|-|-
TGCGCCAGCAGCCAGCCAACGGGGCTACCTTCCACTGAAGCTTTCTTT
CASSQPTGLPSTEAFF
>TRBV18|TRBJ2-7|once|-
TGTGCCAGCTCACCAAGGGACGTCTACGAGCAGTACTTC
CASSPRDVYEQYF
>TRBV27|TRBJ1-5|few|-
TGTGCCAGCAGTTTACGGAATCAGCCCCAGCATTTT
CASSLRNQPQHF
>TRBV18|TRBJ1-2|few|-
TGTGCCAGCTCACCCCTGACGGAGAGTGGCTACACCTTC
CASSPLTESGYTF
>TRBV7-2|TRBJ2-5|-|-
TGTGCCAGCAGCCGGGTCCAAGAGACCCAGTACTTC
CASSRVQETQYF
>TRBV20-1|TRBJ2-1|-|-
TGCAGTGCTAGTGCCTTGGGGGGTATATACAATGAGCAGTTCTTC
CSASALGGIYNEQFF
>TRBV7-2|TRBJ2-1|few|TRBD2
TGTGCCAGCAGCTTATCTCGGGGGGGGGAGCAGTTCTTC
CASSLSRGGEQFF
>TRBV7-2|TRBJ1-2|-|TRBD1
TGTGCCAGCAGCTCAAGGCTTGGAGAGACAGGGGTTGACTATGGCTACACCTTC
CASSSRLGETGVDYGYTF
>TRBV7-2|TRBJ1-5|-|-
TGTGCCAGCAGCTTGGACAGCAATCAGCCCCAGCATTTT
CASSLDSNQPQHF
>TRBV5-4|TRBJ1-1|few|TRBD1
TGTGCCAGCAAAAGGTTCCGGGACAGGGGGATATCTGAAGCTTTCTTT
CASKRFRDRGISEAFF
>TRBV6-1|TRBJ1-5|-|-
TGTGCCAGCAGTCCAGGGGTGGTTCAGCCCCAGCATTTT
CASSPGVVQPQHF
>TRBV20-1|TRBJ1-1|-|TRBD1
TGCAGTGCTAGAGTAACAGGGGGCTACACTGAAGCTTTCTTT
CSARVTGGYTEAFF
>TRBV19|TRBJ1-6|-|-
TGTGCCAGTAGATCAGGGTCAAGTAATTCACCCCTCCACTTT
CASRSGSSNSPLHF
>TRBV2|TRBJ1-5|few|-
TGTGCCAGCAAGGGAGTCACAGCGGTTCAGCCCCAGCATTTT
CASKGVTAVQPQHF
>TRBV11-2|TRBJ2-4|-|TRBD2
TGTGCCAGCCGGGGACTAGCCCAAAACATTGAGTACTTC
CASRGLAQNIEYF
>TRBV7-2|TRBJ1-2|few|-
TGTGCCAGCAGCTTAGTCGCAGGAACCCTGGATGGCTACACCTTC
CASSLVAGTLDGYTF
>TRBV21-1|TRBJ2-7|-|-
TGTGCCAGCAGCAACCGCGAGCAGTACTTC
CASSNREQYF
>TRBV2|TRBJ2-5|-|TRBD2
TGTGCCAGCAGTGAACTAGCGGGGGGCGAGACCCAGTACTTC
CASSELAGGETQYF
>TRBV6-1|TRBJ1-1|-|-
TGTGCCAGCAGCGTTCAGGGGATGGGGACTGAAGCTTTCTTT
CASSVQGMGTEAFF
>TRBV7-8|TRBJ2-2|-|TRBD2
TGTGCCAGCAGCAGGACTAGCGGGGGGACGAACACCGGGGAGCTGTTTTTT
CASSRTSGGTNTGELFF